Below, 5 T cell receptor beta chains from the same sample are listed, as sequenced in a study of blood T cell repertoires in COVID-19. Profiled with immunoSEQ multiplex PCR; TCRdb holds only in-frame clones, not every one. The profile shows 140,000 to 150,000 clones, roughly 88% of them singletons. Sequencing input: PBMCs or T cells enriched from blood (not recorded which). The receptors were gathered from a woman in her 30s with acute COVID-19.

V usage is TRBV29-1 and J usage is TRBJ2-7, with D tentatively TRBD2 (5 bases). CDR3 length equals 13 residues. The germline V gene has CDR1 SQVTM and CDR2 ANQGSEA. V gave up 6 bases and J gave up 5 bases, with 17 bases separating them. CDR3 sequence: CSVYTGTRDEQYF. In nucleotides, the CDR3 is TGCAGCGTCTACACGGGAACCCGGGACGAGCAGTACTTC.

The V call is TRBV27, the J call TRBJ2-5; 11 bases align to TRBD1. The CDR3 length is 15 residues. Germline CDR1 is MNHEY and CDR2 is SMNVEV (reference sequence). J gave up 1 base and V 8 bases, and 6 bases lay outside the gene matches. The CDR3 loop reads CASAWGTGGQETQYF. The CDR3 nucleotides are TGTGCCAGCGCCTGGGGGACAGGGGGCCAAGAGACCCAGTACTTC.

The V gene is TRBV5-5, the J gene TRBJ2-1; maybe TRBD1 (6 bases). CDR1 is SGHKS and CDR2 is YYEKEE in the germline V gene (reference sequence). This CDR3 is built from 15 residues. The V end was cut by 4 bases, the J end by 6 bases, with 17 bases between. CDR3 nucleotides: TGTGCCAGCAGCCGAACTATTACAGGGTTCAATGAGCAGTTCTTC. It encodes CASSRTITGFNEQFF.

V gene TRBV3-1 (or the pseudogene TRBV3-2) combines with J gene TRBJ2-3; TRBD2 aligns across 8 bases. Germline lookup yields CDR1 LGHDT and CDR2 YNNKEL (reference sequence). Germline trimming cut 4 bases from V and 3 bases from J; bases unmatched to any gene: 9. This CDR3 has 16 amino acids. In DNA form, the CDR3 reads TGTGCCAGCAGCCTCCATAACGGGAGGGCAACAGATACGCAGTATTTT. Residues: CASSLHNGRATDTQYF.

The chain combines TRBV7-2 with TRBJ2-1, with 10 bases aligning to TRBD2. From germline, CDR1 is SGHTA and CDR2 FQGNSA. This CDR3 region has 19 residues. Trimming removed 8 bases from V and 0 bases from J; junction bases left unmatched: 16. CDR3 amino acids: CASSSAGTSVTSSYNEQFF. The CDR3 DNA reads as TGTGCCAGCTCCTCAGCCGGGACTAGCGTGACAAGCTCCTACAATGAGCAGTTCTTC.